This entry lists 21 T cell receptor beta chains sequenced from one sample in a study of blood T cell repertoires in COVID-19. Clones were read by immunoSEQ multiplex PCR, and TCRdb kept only the in-frame ones, dropping some. The sample gives approximately 68,000 clones, 85% to 90% of which show up once; approximately 11% is in the top ten. Sequencing was carried out using peripheral blood. Receptors were obtained from a man in his sixties or seventies with active or convalescent COVID-19.

The rearrangement links TRBV19 to TRBJ2-1; 7 bases are a match to TRBD1. After removal of 5 bases from V and 6 bases from J, the junction contained 10 bases not matched to a gene. The V gene's germline CDR1 is LNHDA and CDR2 SQIVND (reference sequence). This CDR3 has 15 residues. The CDR3 nucleotides are TGTGCCAGTAGTGTCGACAGGGACCCGGGCAATGAGCAGTTCTTC. Residues: CASSVDRDPGNEQFF.

This chain joins TRBV10-3 and TRBJ1-6, with TRBD1 matching 7 bases. The germline gives CDR1 ENHRY, CDR2 SYGVKD. There are 13 residues in the CDR3. After removal of 8 bases from V and 7 bases from J, the junction contained 5 bases not matched to a gene. CDR3 region: CAIGTDSNSPLHF. The CDR3, as DNA: TGTGCCATCGGGACAGACAGCAATTCACCCCTCCACTTT.

The chain links TRBV28 to TRBJ1-4, with D perhaps TRBD1 (5 bases). The CDR3 extends over 16 amino acids. Germline loops: CDR1 MDHEN, CDR2 SYDVKM. V lost 2 bases to trimming and J lost 0 bases, with 10 bases between them. The CDR3 sequence: CASSLDLTATNEKLFF. As DNA, the CDR3 is TGTGCCAGCAGTTTAGATCTGACAGCAACTAATGAAAAACTGTTTTTT. The variable domain in full, completed from reference TRBV28 and TRBJ1-4, reads DVKVTQSSRYLVKRTGEKVFLECVQDMDHENMFWYRQDPGLGLRLIYFSYDVKMKEKGDIPEGYSVSREKKERFSLILESASTNQTSMYLCASSLDLTATNEKLFFGSGTQLSVL.

This clone was counted a single time. The chain has TRBV29-1 and TRBJ2-7, with 12 bases lining up with TRBD2. J gave up 4 bases and V 3 bases, and 10 bases lay outside the gene matches. This CDR3 spans 16 amino acids. CDR1 and CDR2 (germline): SQVTM, ANQGSEA. For the CDR3, the DNA is TGCAGCGTTGACGTGGAGACTAGCGGGAGCGCGTACGAGCAGTACTTC. Its protein product is CSVDVETSGSAYEQYF.

The rearrangement joins TRBV11-2 to TRBJ2-7, with 7 positions matching TRBD1. CDR1 SGHAT and CDR2 FQNNGV come from the germline V gene. J gave up 3 bases and V 4 bases, and 6 bases lay outside the gene matches. The CDR3 covers 14 residues. In DNA form, the CDR3 reads TGTGCCAGCAGCTCGGGACAGCAAGTCTACGAGCAGTACTTC. The encoded protein is CASSSGQQVYEQYF.

This chain joins TRBV6-5 and TRBJ1-1; D not certain. This CDR3 is built from 13 residues. Germline lookup yields CDR1 MNHEY and CDR2 SVGAGI. The V end was cut by 5 bases, the J end by 2 bases, with 9 bases between. The CDR3: CASSTSPNTEAFF. CDR3 DNA sequence: TGTGCCAGCAGTACTAGTCCTAACACTGAAGCTTTCTTT.

The V and J genes are TRBV5-4 and TRBJ2-5; perhaps TRBD2 as D (6 bases). The CDR3 extends over 13 amino acids. V was cut by 1 base and J by 5 bases, with 9 bases left in between. Germline V gene lookup returns CDR1 SGHNT and CDR2 YYREEE (reference sequence). CDR3 in amino acids: CASSLFGGETQYF. Written as DNA, the CDR3 is TGTGCCAGCAGCTTGTTTGGGGGGGAGACCCAGTACTTC.

The table lists this clone with a count of one. V is TRBV2 and J is TRBJ2-7; maybe TRBD2 (6 bases). The V gene's germline CDR1 is SNHLY and CDR2 FYNNEI. The CDR3 has 12 amino acids. V was trimmed by 6 bases and J by 4 bases, leaving 10 bases between them. CDR3 protein: CASREDYYEQYF. The CDR3 DNA reads as TGTGCCAGCAGGGAGGACTATTACGAGCAGTACTTC.

V and J are TRBV7-2 and TRBJ2-1; D is perhaps TRBD2 (6 bases). V shed 5 bases and J shed 14 bases, with 19 bases lying between them. CDR1 is SGHTA and CDR2 is FQGNSA in the germline V gene. The CDR3 sequence is 13 residues long. The CDR3 sequence is CASSLGRRDREFF. In DNA form, the CDR3 reads TGTGCCAGCAGCCTTGGGAGGAGGGATCGTGAGTTCTTC.

This clone has only a few counts. The V and J genes are TRBV19 and TRBJ2-7; no firm D call. The CDR3 loop spans 14 amino acids. Germline V gene lookup returns CDR1 LNHDA and CDR2 SQIVND (reference sequence). V was cut by 0 bases and J by 2 bases, with 8 bases left in between. This CDR3 reads CASSIDSITYEQYF. The CDR3, as DNA: TGTGCCAGTAGTATAGACAGTATAACCTACGAGCAGTACTTC.

This clone has only one observation. The same CDR3 arises from other DNA sequences in this sample as well. The chain links TRBV15 to TRBJ2-7; weak D call: TRBD2 (6 bases). V was trimmed by 8 bases and J by 2 bases, leaving 13 bases between them. This CDR3 is 13 amino acids long. The germline CDR1 and CDR2 sequences are LNHNV and YYDKDF (reference sequence). In nucleotides, the CDR3 is TGTGCCACCGGAGCGGGCCTCGCCTACGAGCAGTACTTC. Protein sequence: CATGAGLAYEQYF.

The chain carries TRBV7-2 and TRBJ1-2; TRBD1 matches 10 bases. Per the germline V gene, CDR1 is SGHTA and CDR2 is FQGNSA. The V gene end was trimmed by 3 bases and the J gene end by 7 bases; junction bases not matched to a gene: 5. CDR3 size: 14 residues. The DNA of the CDR3 is TGTGCCAGCAGCTTTTGGGGACAGGGGATTGGCTACACCTTC. This gives the protein CASSFWGQGIGYTF.

The chain uses TRBV7-3 and TRBJ2-5; D is ambiguous. Germline V lookup: CDR1 SGHTA, CDR2 FQGTGA. V was cut by 4 bases and J by 5 bases, with 11 bases left in between. The CDR3 is 13 amino acids. CDR3 loop: CASSSSTRETQYF. Written as DNA, the CDR3 is TGTGCCAGCAGCTCCTCAACTCGGGAGACCCAGTACTTC. Looking up the rest from reference TRBV7-3 and TRBJ2-5 gives the full variable domain: GAGVSQTPSNKVTEKGKYVELRCDPISGHTALYWYRQSLGQGPEFLIYFQGTGAADDSGLPNDRFFAVRPEGSVSTLKIQRTERGDSAVYLCASSSSTRETQYFGPGTRLLVL.

V usage is TRBV7-3 and J usage is TRBJ2-5, with TRBD1 matching 8 bases. Germline-derived CDR1 and CDR2 are SGHTA and FQGTGA. CDR3 size: 14 residues. The junction had 9 bases not matched to a gene; V was cut back by 5 bases and J by 7 bases. The CDR3 nucleotides are TGTGCCAGCAGCCAAGGACAGGGCCAGGTGACCCAGTACTTC. Amino acid sequence: CASSQGQGQVTQYF.

The chain links TRBV2 to TRBJ2-1, with D maybe TRBD2 (5 bases). CDR1 is SNHLY, CDR2 FYNNEI, per germline. V lost 5 bases to trimming and J lost 0 bases, with 11 bases between them. The CDR3 is made up of 15 amino acids. The CDR3 DNA reads TGTGCCAGCAGTCCAGAGCGGAGCTCCTACAATGAGCAGTTCTTC. This translates into CASSPERSSYNEQFF.

The chain is built from TRBV28 and TRBJ1-1; 12 bases line up with TRBD1. V shed 6 bases, J shed 2 bases, and the junction held 7 bases outside the gene matches. Germline CDR1 reads MDHEN; CDR2 reads SYDVKM. The CDR3 is made up of 16 amino acids. The CDR3 DNA reads TGTGCCAGCAGCCCGGGGACAGGGGGCGGCAACACTGAAGCTTTCTTT. This encodes CASSPGTGGGNTEAFF.

The chain combines TRBV6-1 with TRBJ1-5, with D hard to call. Germline CDR1 is MNHNS and CDR2 is SASEGT. The CDR3 runs to 15 residues. Trimming shortened V by 0 bases and J by 4 bases, and 10 bases separated the two germline ends. The CDR3 DNA follows: TGTGCCAGCAGTGAAGCGCTAACGGGGAATCAGCCCCAGCATTTT. Amino acids: CASSEALTGNQPQHF.

The V and J genes are TRBV19 and TRBJ2-3, with 10 positions matching TRBD2. Trimming removed 5 bases from V and 0 bases from J; junction bases left unmatched: 5. Per the germline V gene, CDR1 is LNHDA and CDR2 is SQIVND (reference sequence). The CDR3 consists of 16 residues. CDR3 sequence: CASSLLLAGSTDTQYF. The CDR3 DNA reads as TGTGCCAGTAGTTTACTACTAGCGGGAAGCACAGATACGCAGTATTTT.

This rearrangement joins TRBV18 to TRBJ1-2; 9 bases are a match to TRBD1. Germline V gene sequence: CDR1 KGHSH, CDR2 LQKENI. The CDR3 length is 16 residues. With V trimmed by 3 bases and J by 3 bases, 8 bases remained unmatched. DNA for the CDR3: TGTGCCAGCTCACCCGGGACAGGGAGAGGGGACTATGGCTACACCTTC. This codes for CASSPGTGRGDYGYTF. Drawing the rest from reference TRBV18 and TRBJ1-2, the complete variable domain is NAGVMQNPRHLVRRRGQEARLRCSPMKGHSHVYWYRQLPEEGLKFMVYLQKENIIDESGMPKERFSAEFPKEGPSILRIQQVVRGDSAAYFCASSPGTGRGDYGYTFGSGTRLTVV.

CDR3 loop: CAINTGSSEAFF. The CDR3, as DNA: TGTGCCATAAATACAGGGAGTTCTGAAGCTTTCTTT. The rearrangement uses TRBV28 and TRBJ1-1; TRBD1 is a possible D gene (6 bases). Per the germline V gene, CDR1 is MDHEN and CDR2 is SYDVKM. Trimming pared 10 bases from V and 6 bases from J, leaving 15 bases between. The CDR3 runs to 12 residues.

The V and J genes are TRBV7-9 and TRBJ1-3; D gene ambiguous. The germline V gene encodes CDR1 SEHNR and CDR2 FQNEAQ (reference sequence). V was pared by 5 bases and J by 0 bases, with 11 bases between. The CDR3 contains 15 residues. This CDR3 reads CASSPTASSGNTIYF. CDR3 sequence (DNA): TGTGCCAGCAGCCCGACTGCGAGCTCTGGAAACACCATATATTTT.